One sample yielded the 17 T cell receptor beta chains listed below, sequenced in a study of persistence of HIV-infected CD4 T cells (TCRdb year 2020). The treatment or condition label for this specimen denotes: suppressive antiretroviral therapy. As a nonspecific positive control representing the CD4+ T cell repertoire, cells were stimulated with anti-CD3/anti-CD28 magnetic beads. Responding CD4+ T cells were sorted on the basis of upregulation of both CD40 ligand and CD69. TCRbeta repertoires were sequenced from genomic DNA with the immunoSEQ hsTCRB assay version 4 in survey mode. The table comes from immuneACCESS by way of TCRdb, which keeps in-frame sequences with V and J called. Part of the clones is missing from these tables; in studies checked, under half for an unresolved V gene and the rest for unknown reasons. The sample table records fewer than 50,000 clones; approximately 93% of these occur just once. Clones ranked in the top ten supply around 1.8% of the sample.

These receptors have no identified antigens. Material: CD4+ T cells sorted from PBMCs after 18-hour stimulation, obtained from a patient who received antiretroviral therapy. In light of the paper, this sample's cell subset or site label describes: CD40L+CD69+ CD4 T cells responding to anti-CD3/anti-CD28 beads, representing the overall repertoire. The receptors shown here come from an adult man with HIV who was CMV-seropositive.

The chain recombines TRBV24-1 with TRBJ2-2; the match to TRBD1 covers 10 bases. Germline lookup yields CDR1 KGHDR and CDR2 SFDVKD. V was pared by 4 bases and J by 4 bases, with 8 bases of the junction left unmatched. The CDR3 sequence is 17 residues long. In nucleotides, the CDR3 is TGTGCCACCAGTGAGCGACGGGACAGGGGAGTCACCGGGGAGCTGTTTTTT. Its protein is CATSERRDRGVTGELFF.

The V gene is TRBV5-5, the J gene TRBJ1-5, with a weak D call TRBD1 (6 bases). The length of the CDR3 is 16 residues. Deletions cut 5 bases from V and 0 bases from J, with 15 bases between. Germline V gene data show CDR1 as SGHKS and CDR2 as YYEKEE (reference sequence). Here the CDR3 DNA reads TGTGCCAGCAGTTATGGACAGCCCTATAGCAATCAGCCCCAGCATTTT. Translated, it gives CASSYGQPYSNQPQHF.

The gene calls are TRBV6-5 and TRBJ2-7; the D gene is possibly TRBD1 (8 bases). The CDR3 consists of 15 residues. Deletions cut 0 bases from V and 5 bases from J, with 14 bases between. Germline lookup yields CDR1 MNHEY and CDR2 SVGAGI. The CDR3 loop reads CASSYSIQGGNEQYF. As DNA, the CDR3 is TGTGCCAGCAGTTACTCGATACAGGGGGGGAACGAGCAGTACTTC.

This clone was observed a handful of times. The genes are TRBV5-1 and TRBJ2-7, with no clear D. CDR3 length: 11 residues. Germline lookup yields CDR1 SGHRS and CDR2 YFSETQ. Trimming removed 5 bases at V and 4 bases at J, with 7 bases between. The CDR3 spells CASRVDYEQYF. The CDR3, as DNA: TGCGCCAGCAGGGTTGATTACGAGCAGTACTTC. The full variable domain, with the rest looked up from reference TRBV5-1 and TRBJ2-7, is KAGVTQTPRYLIKTRGQQVTLSCSPISGHRSVSWYQQTPGQGLQFLFEYFSETQRNKGNFPGRFSGRQFSNSRSEMNVSTLELGDSALYLCASRVDYEQYFGPGTRLTVT.

This clone was counted a few times. The CDR3 here is CASKYSNYGYTF. CDR3 DNA: TGTGCCAGCAAATACTCTAACTATGGCTACACCTTC. This chain uses TRBV12-3 or TRBV12-4 with TRBJ1-2, with unresolved D. Deletions cut 7 bases from V and 0 bases from J, with 6 bases between. The CDR3 is 12 residues long.

This clone was detected only a few times. The chain links TRBV6-1 to TRBJ2-1; 8 bases are a match to TRBD2. CDR1 and CDR2 from the germline V gene are MNHNS and SASEGT. V lost 1 base to trimming and J lost 4 bases; unmatched junction nucleotides: 9. The CDR3 has 17 amino acids. The CDR3 spells CASSEGSGGRQYNEQFF. The CDR3 nucleotides read TGTGCCAGCAGTGAAGGAAGCGGGGGAAGACAATACAATGAGCAGTTCTTC.

Only a few counts were recorded for this clone. The V and J genes are TRBV6-5 and TRBJ1-1; the D is unclear. Trimming took off 2 bases at V and 0 bases at J, with 10 bases between the two ends. The CDR3 loop spans 15 amino acids. From germline, CDR1 is MNHEY and CDR2 SVGAGI. CDR3 in DNA: TGTGCCAGCAGTTACCCGGGTGGGGTGAACACTGAAGCTTTCTTT. Protein product: CASSYPGGVNTEAFF.

The CDR3 DNA sequence: TGTGCCAGCAGTTTACTAGTCGTTGGGTTAACAGATACGCAGTATTTT. It is translated as CASSLLVVGLTDTQYF. The gene calls are TRBV6-6 and TRBJ2-3, with D tentatively TRBD2 (5 bases). The V gene lost 4 bases and the J gene lost 3 bases, with 17 bases spanning the gap. The CDR3 is made up of 16 amino acids. Germline CDR1 reads MNHNY; CDR2 reads SVGAGI (reference sequence).

This chain joins TRBV5-4 and TRBJ2-5, with D possibly called TRBD1 or TRBD2 (6 bases each). The V gene lost 4 bases and the J gene lost 7 bases, with 14 bases spanning the gap. CDR1 and CDR2 from the germline V gene are SGHNT and YYREEE (reference sequence). This CDR3 contains 13 residues. Here the CDR3 DNA reads TGTGCCAGCAGCAGGGGGGAGGCCCCGACCCAGTACTTC. This sequence encodes CASSRGEAPTQYF. Drawing the rest from reference TRBV5-4 and TRBJ2-5, the complete variable domain is ETGVTQSPTHLIKTRGQQVTLRCSSQSGHNTVSWYQQALGQGPQFIFQYYREEENGRGNFPPRFSGLQFPNYSSELNVNALELDDSALYLCASSRGEAPTQYFGPGTRLLVL.

V gene TRBV6-5 combines with J gene TRBJ2-2; no definite D call. Trimming took 4 bases from V and 4 from J, leaving 1 base between them. CDR1 and CDR2 (germline): MNHEY, SVGAGI. The CDR3 is 11 amino acids. CDR3 nucleotides: TGTGCCAGCAGTTCCACCGGGGAGCTGTTTTTT. It is translated as CASSSTGELFF.

The rearrangement uses TRBV7-9 and TRBJ2-3; the D gene is possibly TRBD1 (6 bases). Per germline, CDR1 SEHNR and CDR2 FQNEAQ (reference sequence). V lost 2 bases to trimming and J lost 1 base, with 10 bases between them. The CDR3 runs to 15 residues. The CDR3 is CASSLPDRRTDTQYF. In nucleotides, the CDR3 is TGTGCCAGCAGCTTACCTGACAGGCGCACAGATACGCAGTATTTT.

The J gene is TRBJ1-2, the V gene TRBV5-1, with D unresolved. Germline V gene lookup returns CDR1 SGHRS and CDR2 YFSETQ. The CDR3 totals 14 residues. Between the trimmed V and J ends, which lost 4 bases and 6 bases, there was a span of 16 bases. CDR3 protein: CASSLFREPHGYTF. The CDR3 coding sequence is TGCGCCAGCAGCCTTTTTAGGGAACCTCATGGCTACACCTTC.

The J gene is TRBJ1-5, the V gene TRBV28; D possibly corresponds to TRBD1 (5 bases). Between the trimmed V and J ends, which lost 7 bases and 3 bases, there was a span of 13 bases. This CDR3 is 14 amino acids long. Germline loops: CDR1 MDHEN, CDR2 SYDVKM. Written as DNA, the CDR3 is TGTGCCAGCACCCCACCAGGGAACAATCAGCCCCAGCATTTT. Its translation: CASTPPGNNQPQHF.

This clone came up once. The chain has TRBV3-1 (or the pseudogene TRBV3-2) and TRBJ1-5; D is possibly TRBD1 (6 bases). Per the germline V gene, CDR1 is LGHDT and CDR2 is YNNKEL (reference sequence). The CDR3 spans 16 residues. V lost 3 bases, J lost 2 bases, and 14 bases lay in between. The CDR3 sequence: CASSHRTDSGNQPQHF. DNA of the CDR3: TGTGCCAGCAGCCATCGGACAGATTCTGGCAATCAGCCCCAGCATTTT.

This chain joins TRBV28 and TRBJ1-4; 9 positions agree with TRBD1. Germline CDR1 reads MDHEN; CDR2 reads SYDVKM. With V trimmed by 6 bases and J by 8 bases, 7 bases remained unmatched. The CDR3 spans 14 residues. The CDR3 region has the DNA TGTGCCAGCAGACCGACAGGGGGGAGGGAAAAACTGTTTTTT. It is translated as CASRPTGGREKLFF.

This clone was picked up one time. The rearrangement joins TRBV2 to TRBJ2-3; D is unresolved. The V and J ends lost 0 bases and 2 bases respectively, with 9 bases between them. CDR3 size: 15 residues. Germline V gives CDR1 SNHLY, CDR2 FYNNEI. CDR3 protein: CASSEAPTYTDTQYF. CDR3 nucleotides: TGTGCCAGCAGTGAAGCGCCGACATACACAGATACGCAGTATTTT. Full variable domain (missing parts from reference TRBV2 and TRBJ2-3): EPEVTQTPSHQVTQMGQEVILRCVPISNHLYFYWYRQILGQKVEFLVSFYNNEISEKSEIFDDQFSVERPDGSNFTLKIRSTKLEDSAMYFCASSEAPTYTDTQYFGPGTRLTVL.

The J gene is TRBJ1-4, the V gene TRBV6-5; no reliable D call. V was shortened by 0 bases and J by 6 bases, with 11 bases between the two germline ends. The germline V gene encodes CDR1 MNHEY and CDR2 SVGAGI. CDR3 length: 15 residues. The CDR3 loop is CASSYSPSSDEKLFF. In DNA form, the CDR3 reads TGTGCCAGCAGTTACTCCCCATCTTCGGATGAAAAACTGTTTTTT.